This is a list of T cell receptor beta chains from one sample in a study of technical replicates of blood from a handful of donors. This table comes from immunoSEQ multiplex PCR, and its TCRdb copy is limited to in-frame clones, with some not included. The data contain tens of thousands of clones, about 95% of them seen just once; the ten biggest clones take up under 0.4%. Specimen: T cells isolated from PBMCs. These receptors were obtained from a human donor in good health. Both conserved end residues are part of each CDR3.

j_call: TRBJ2-1
v_call: TRBV5-1
cdr3_aa: CASSLGDTHNEQFF

j_call: TRBJ1-1
v_call: TRBV6-5
cdr3_aa: CASSYGRGTEAFF

j_call: TRBJ2-2
v_call: TRBV2
cdr3_aa: CASSEVLANTGELFF

j_call: TRBJ2-7
v_call: TRBV7-6
cdr3_aa: CASSLGRGYEQYF

j_call: TRBJ2-7
v_call: TRBV27
cdr3_aa: CASSRLATSREQYF

j_call: TRBJ2-1
v_call: TRBV25-1
cdr3_aa: CASSESQRASGRAVEQFF

j_call: TRBJ1-5
v_call: TRBV19
cdr3_aa: CASSMRWSNQPQHF

j_call: TRBJ1-2
v_call: TRBV19
cdr3_aa: CASDDRAYGYTF

j_call: TRBJ2-1
v_call: TRBV28
cdr3_aa: CASSFYSGRASEQFF

j_call: TRBJ1-1
v_call: TRBV6-5
cdr3_aa: CASRPGVLGTEAFF

j_call: TRBJ2-3
v_call: TRBV7-6
cdr3_aa: CASSLGGGTGTDTQYF

j_call: TRBJ2-2
v_call: TRBV5-1
cdr3_aa: CASSLGGRSTGELFF

j_call: TRBJ2-1
v_call: TRBV5-4
cdr3_aa: CASSLSVNEQFF

j_call: TRBJ2-3
v_call: TRBV7-2
cdr3_aa: CASNLQGNADTQYF

j_call: TRBJ2-7
v_call: TRBV19
cdr3_aa: CASSYGTGRLGEQYF

j_call: TRBJ1-5
v_call: TRBV6-1
cdr3_aa: CAIERDSPTYQPQHF

j_call: TRBJ2-7
v_call: TRBV5-4
cdr3_aa: CASSLGPGVTYEQYF

j_call: TRBJ2-7
v_call: TRBV19
cdr3_aa: CASSIGDSSYEQYF

j_call: TRBJ1-1
v_call: TRBV7-6
cdr3_aa: CASSWQGSNTEAFF

j_call: TRBJ1-2
v_call: TRBV25-1
cdr3_aa: CASSEYGQFYGYTF

j_call: TRBJ2-7
v_call: TRBV4-2
cdr3_aa: CASSQDLPGGTSYEQYF

j_call: TRBJ1-1
v_call: TRBV30
cdr3_aa: CAWTGGQGERNTEAFF

j_call: TRBJ2-3
v_call: TRBV27
cdr3_aa: CASRGSWHTQYF

j_call: TRBJ2-7
v_call: TRBV6-5
cdr3_aa: CASSSRQDGTYEQYF

j_call: TRBJ2-7
v_call: TRBV11-2
cdr3_aa: CASGLGTSYEQYF

j_call: TRBJ1-2
v_call: TRBV29-1
cdr3_aa: CSVWTGGALGYTF

j_call: TRBJ2-7
v_call: TRBV28
cdr3_aa: CASSSPGLAVYSEQYF

j_call: TRBJ2-1
v_call: TRBV7-3
cdr3_aa: CASTTWPALYNEQFF

j_call: TRBJ2-2
v_call: TRBV19
cdr3_aa: CASSGREYTGELFF

j_call: TRBJ1-2
v_call: TRBV7-9
cdr3_aa: CASSPLGRTGEYGYTF

j_call: TRBJ2-2
v_call: TRBV7-2
cdr3_aa: CATRGTANTGELFF

j_call: TRBJ2-3
v_call: TRBV30
cdr3_aa: CAWSGTAGIGTDTQYF

j_call: TRBJ2-7
v_call: TRBV28
cdr3_aa: CASSLIPPTGRSHEQYF

j_call: TRBJ2-7
v_call: TRBV5-6
cdr3_aa: CASSLRGNTYEQYF

j_call: TRBJ1-2
v_call: TRBV27
cdr3_aa: CASSFGTGNGYTF

j_call: TRBJ2-3
v_call: TRBV4-2
cdr3_aa: CASSQDGGSGTDTQYF

j_call: TRBJ1-4
v_call: TRBV7-6
cdr3_aa: CASSLALRGQWNEKLFF

j_call: TRBJ1-2
v_call: TRBV30
cdr3_aa: CAWSSGTGLSFYGYTF

j_call: TRBJ2-3
v_call: TRBV9
cdr3_aa: CASSVLGRPIDTQYF

j_call: TRBJ2-1
v_call: TRBV6-1
cdr3_aa: CATKSTGLSWNEQFF

j_call: TRBJ2-4
v_call: TRBV2
cdr3_aa: CASRAGTGYIQYF

j_call: TRBJ2-3
v_call: TRBV27
cdr3_aa: CASRRGLAGADTQYF

j_call: TRBJ2-7
v_call: TRBV18
cdr3_aa: CASSPTYGTVYEQYF

j_call: TRBJ2-2
v_call: TRBV12-5
cdr3_aa: CASGQGGELFF

j_call: TRBJ2-6
v_call: TRBV19
cdr3_aa: CASSIRGLDLGANVLTF

j_call: TRBJ2-6
v_call: TRBV9
cdr3_aa: CASSVAGSGFHVLTF

j_call: TRBJ2-1
v_call: TRBV6-1
cdr3_aa: CASSDGISYNEQFF

j_call: TRBJ2-4
v_call: TRBV4-1
cdr3_aa: CASSQEYAGVGAKNIQYF

j_call: TRBJ2-5
v_call: TRBV11-3
cdr3_aa: CASSFRTGEETQYF

j_call: TRBJ1-2
v_call: TRBV29-1
cdr3_aa: CSVPSGGDYGYTF